Presented here are 19 T cell receptor beta chains from one specimen sequenced in a study of T-cell reconstitution after alpha-beta-depleted transplantation in children. Unique molecular identifiers featured in how the TCRbeta library was prepared. TCRdb reprocessed the PCR reads with MiXCR, giving one entry per CDR3 protein. Of approximately 250,000 distinct CDR3 sequences in the sample, roughly 23% were seen once. Specimen: PBMCs, collected before TCRalphabeta/CD19-depleted stem cell transplant. The receptors were gathered from a girl aged 2-10 years with Fanconi anemia, due to receive a stem cell transplant.

The table lists this clonotype with many counts. The chain combines TRBV28 with TRBJ1-5; no clear D gene. The CDR3 loop spans 13 amino acids. Germline V gene sequence: CDR1 MDHEN, CDR2 SYDVKM. Trimming left V 7 bases short and J 5 bases short, with 12 bases between. In DNA, the CDR3 is TGTGCCAGCATCGATGCTAATGATCAGCCCCAGCATTTT. Translated: CASIDANDQPQHF.

This clonotype appeared many times. The chain uses TRBV12-3 or TRBV12-4 and TRBJ2-7; 7 bases map to TRBD1. The CDR3 spans 13 residues. The V and J ends lost 1 base and 3 bases, in that order; junction bases with no gene match: 0. CDR3 region: CASSLGQGYEQYF. CDR3 nucleotide sequence: TGTGCCAGCAGTTTAGGACAGGGCTACGAGCAGTACTTC.

At least ten counts were recorded for this clonotype. The J gene is TRBJ2-5, the V gene TRBV15; D unresolved. Germline V gene sequence: CDR1 LNHNV, CDR2 YYDKDF (reference sequence). V lost 2 bases, J lost 6 bases, and 7 bases lay in between. The CDR3 is 12 amino acids. The CDR3 loop is CATSRTGKTQYF. Here the CDR3 DNA reads TGTGCCACCAGCAGAACTGGGAAGACCCAGTACTTC. Drawing the rest from reference TRBV15 and TRBJ2-5, the complete variable domain is DAMVIQNPRYQVTQFGKPVTLSCSQTLNHNVMYWYQQKSSQAPKLLFHYYDKDFNNEADTPDNFQSRRPNTSFCFLDIRSPGLGDTAMYLCATSRTGKTQYFGPGTRLLVL.

There are a few counts of this clonotype. This rearrangement joins TRBV5-1 to TRBJ2-5; D perhaps matches TRBD2 (6 bases). The V gene lost 5 bases and the J gene lost 2 bases, with 16 bases spanning the gap. Germline CDR1 is SGHRS and CDR2 is YFSETQ. This CDR3 is built from 15 residues. The CDR3 loop reads CASSYSGLYQETQYF. CDR3 bases: TGCGCCAGCAGTTACAGCGGGCTATATCAAGAGACCCAGTACTTC.

This clonotype was seen ten or more times. This chain links TRBV6-5 with TRBJ2-7, with 14 bases lining up with TRBD2. Germline loops: CDR1 MNHEY, CDR2 SVGAGI. The CDR3 is made up of 15 amino acids. Trimming removed 2 bases from V and 3 bases from J; junction bases left unmatched: 0. CDR3 sequence reads: CASSYGLAGGYEQYF. CDR3 sequence (DNA): TGTGCCAGCAGTTACGGACTAGCGGGAGGCTACGAGCAGTACTTC.

Ten or more counts support this clonotype. The J gene is TRBJ1-2, the V gene TRBV29-1; D gene ambiguous. Trimming took 3 bases from V and 3 from J, leaving 2 bases between them. CDR3 length: 10 amino acids. Germline loops: CDR1 SQVTM, CDR2 ANQGSEA. The CDR3 sequence is CSVEYYGYTF. The CDR3, as DNA: TGCAGCGTTGAGTACTATGGCTACACCTTC.

The sample holds a few counts of this clonotype. The chain has TRBV29-1 and TRBJ2-3; TRBD2 might be the D (5 bases). The length of the CDR3 is 14 residues. In germline, CDR1 is SQVTM, CDR2 ANQGSEA. The V and J ends lost 5 bases and 2 bases respectively, with 14 bases between them. The CDR3 loop reads CSVLQTITTDTQYF. Written as DNA, the CDR3 is TGCAGCGTTCTACAGACTATCACCACAGATACGCAGTATTTT.

At least ten counts were recorded for this clonotype. The V gene is TRBV29-1, the J gene TRBJ2-7; D is perhaps TRBD1 (7 bases). Looked up from germline, CDR1 is SQVTM and CDR2 is ANQGSEA. CDR3 size: 13 residues. Trimming cost V 6 bases and J 3 bases, with 15 bases left between them. As DNA, the CDR3 is TGCAGCGTCTTTGACAGGGAGGACTACGAGCAGTACTTC. Translated: CSVFDREDYEQYF.

This clonotype showed up many times. The chain employs TRBV5-1 and TRBJ2-5; maybe TRBD1 (6 bases). Germline V gene lookup returns CDR1 SGHRS and CDR2 YFSETQ. V lost 4 bases to trimming and J lost 1 base, with 11 bases between them. The CDR3 has 14 residues. In DNA, the CDR3 is TGCGCCAGCAGCGAAGGACAGCCCCAAGAGACCCAGTACTTC. This codes for CASSEGQPQETQYF.

This clonotype was seen only a few times. The chain employs TRBV4-1 and TRBJ2-1; D gene uncertain. The ends were cut back, 0 bases at V and 2 bases at J, with 8 bases in the middle. Germline CDR1 reads MGHRA; CDR2 reads YSYEKL. The CDR3 runs 15 residues. The CDR3 region is CASSQDLGTYNEQFF. Written as DNA, the CDR3 is TGCGCCAGCAGCCAAGATCTAGGGACCTACAATGAGCAGTTCTTC.

The V and J genes are TRBV11-2 and TRBJ2-4; weak D call: TRBD1 (5 bases). CDR1 is SGHAT and CDR2 is FQNNGV in the germline V gene. V lost 5 bases and J 1 base, leaving 21 bases between the germline ends. This CDR3 comprises 18 residues. The CDR3, as DNA: TGTGCCAGCAGCCCACACCCCTGGCCAGGGCTGGCCAAAAACATTCAGTACTTC. It translates to CASSPHPWPGLAKNIQYF.

The chain employs TRBV25-1 and TRBJ2-1, with D perhaps TRBD1 or TRBD2 (7 bases each). Germline lookup yields CDR1 MGHDK and CDR2 SYGVNS. The CDR3 sequence is 14 residues long. Trimming left V 6 bases short and J 4 bases short, with 13 bases between. The CDR3 loop reads CASSHRGLYNEQFF. The CDR3, as DNA: TGTGCCAGCAGCCACAGGGGACTATACAATGAGCAGTTCTTC.

This clonotype was counted only a few times. The V call is TRBV10-1, the J call TRBJ2-1; 7 nucleotides align to TRBD2. The CDR3 covers 16 residues. Germline CDR1 is WNHNN and CDR2 is SYGVQD (reference sequence). V trimming: 0 bases; J trimming: 7 bases; junction bases outside the gene matches: 9. In DNA, the CDR3 is TGCGCCAGCAGTGAGTCGTATGCGGGAGCCTGGAATGAGCAGTTCTTC. Its protein is CASSESYAGAWNEQFF.

The J gene is TRBJ1-5, the V gene TRBV12-3 or TRBV12-4, with TRBD1 matching 7 bases. The CDR3 spans 14 residues. The J segment lost 7 bases and the V segment lost 5 bases, leaving 8 bases of the junction unmatched. The CDR3 here is CASSPTTGNQPQHF. The CDR3 DNA follows: TGTGCCAGCAGTCCGACGACAGGGAACCAGCCCCAGCATTTT.

This clonotype has a count of ten or more. The rearrangement joins TRBV12-3 or TRBV12-4 to TRBJ1-6, with no clear D. The CDR3 runs to 14 residues. Trimming cost V 3 bases and J 9 bases, with 12 bases left between them. CDR3 in DNA: TGTGCCAGCAGTTTCGGGTTATACGGTTCACCCCTCCACTTT. Amino acids: CASSFGLYGSPLHF.

The table lists this clonotype with many counts. V and J are TRBV29-1 and TRBJ2-5, with TRBD1 matching over 8 bases. The CDR3 has 13 amino acids. V lost 4 bases, J lost 5 bases, and 6 bases stayed unmatched. Per the germline V gene, CDR1 is SQVTM and CDR2 is ANQGSEA. The DNA for the CDR3 is TGCAGCGTTGCGGCAGGGGGCGGCGAGACCCAGTACTTC. It encodes CSVAAGGGETQYF.

This clonotype has just a few counts. This rearrangement joins TRBV20-1 to TRBJ2-3, with 9 nucleotides matching TRBD2. Per the germline V gene, CDR1 is DFQATT and CDR2 is SNEGSKA (reference sequence). With 5 bases clipped from V and 2 bases from J, the junction kept 11 bases outside the gene matches. The CDR3 totals 16 residues. The CDR3 sequence is CSAPRGIAGDTDTQYF. The DNA for the CDR3 is TGCAGTGCTCCCCGAGGCATAGCGGGGGACACAGATACGCAGTATTTT.

This clonotype has a count of ten or more. The genes are TRBV20-1 and TRBJ1-1, with D maybe TRBD1 (6 bases). This CDR3 has 13 amino acids. V lost 6 bases and J 6 bases, leaving 17 bases between the germline ends. Per germline, CDR1 DFQATT and CDR2 SNEGSKA (reference sequence). In DNA form, the CDR3 reads TGCAGTGCGAGACAGGACCTAATGGCTGAAGCTTTCTTT. Translated, it gives CSARQDLMAEAFF.

Only a few counts were recorded for this clonotype. The chain employs TRBV5-1 and TRBJ2-7; 10 bases align to TRBD1. Germline assignment: CDR1 SGHRS and CDR2 YFSETQ. J was trimmed by 3 bases and V by 0 bases; bases with no gene match: 6. CDR3 length: 16 amino acids. CDR3 in amino acids: CASSLGQGAGYYEQYF. The DNA for the CDR3 is TGCGCCAGCAGCTTGGGACAGGGGGCGGGCTACTACGAGCAGTACTTC.